This T cell receptor (beta chain) was sequenced during a study of CD8+ T cells in alopecia areata. Overall study results and limits: Relative to normal scalp, lesional scalp, especially alopecia totalis/universalis, showed higher clonality. For patients receiving tofacitinib, scalp clonality and expanded CD8+ clones among the top 100 significantly decreased.

Treatment reported: oral pan-JAK inhibitor, 5-10 mg twice daily. Germline V gene lookup returns CDR1 KGHSH and CDR2 LQKENI. The CDR3 has 15 amino acids. J lost 7 bases, V lost 3 bases, and 9 bases had no gene match. RNA was extracted and reverse transcribed into cDNA as the sequencing template. Profiling relied on immunoSEQ multiplex PCR, and the TCRdb table lists in-frame clones only, not all of them. The sample includes some 190,000 clones, 40% to 55% of them seen just once. This clone was seen only a few times. What it recognizes is unknown. This material consisted of CD8+ T cells sorted from blood, taken around week 54, from a patient treated with tofacitinib. The receptor's source is a human donor with alopecia areata. The chain carries TRBV18 and TRBJ2-7, with 10 bases lining up with TRBD1. This chain's CDR3 is CASSPQATGGWEQYF. The CDR3 coding sequence is TGTGCCAGCTCACCGCAAGCGACAGGGGGCTGGGAGCAGTACTTC.